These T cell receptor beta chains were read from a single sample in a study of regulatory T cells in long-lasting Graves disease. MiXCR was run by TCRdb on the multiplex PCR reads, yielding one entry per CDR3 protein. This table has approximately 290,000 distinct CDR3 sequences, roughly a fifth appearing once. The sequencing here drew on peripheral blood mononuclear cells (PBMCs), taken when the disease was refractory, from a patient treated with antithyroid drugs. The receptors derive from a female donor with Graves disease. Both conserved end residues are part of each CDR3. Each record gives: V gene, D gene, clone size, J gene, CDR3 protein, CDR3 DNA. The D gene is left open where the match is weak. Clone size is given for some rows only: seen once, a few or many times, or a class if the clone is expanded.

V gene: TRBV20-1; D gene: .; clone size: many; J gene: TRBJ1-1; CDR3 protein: CSASGDPPSSTEAFF; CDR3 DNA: TGCAGTGCTAGTGGGGACCCCCCGTCGAGTACTGAAGCTTTCTTT
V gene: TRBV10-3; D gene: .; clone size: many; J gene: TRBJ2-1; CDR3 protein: CAIAAGPTTNEQFF; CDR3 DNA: TGTGCCATCGCGGCCGGCCCGACGACTAATGAGCAGTTCTTC
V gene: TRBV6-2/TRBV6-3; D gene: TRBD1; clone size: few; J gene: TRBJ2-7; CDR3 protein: CASSEDPPGQLQSYEQYF; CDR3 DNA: TGTGCCAGCAGTGAGGATCCGCCGGGACAGCTACAGTCCTACGAGCAGTACTTC
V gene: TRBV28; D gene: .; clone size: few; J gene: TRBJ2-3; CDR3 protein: CASSFADTQYF; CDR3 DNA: TGTGCCAGCAGTTTCGCAGATACGCAGTATTTT
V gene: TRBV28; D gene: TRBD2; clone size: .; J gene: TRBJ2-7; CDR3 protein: CASSFGLAATLYEQYF; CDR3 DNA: TGTGCCAGCAGCTTTGGACTAGCGGCTACATTATACGAGCAGTACTTC
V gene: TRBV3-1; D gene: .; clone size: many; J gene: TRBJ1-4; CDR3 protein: CASRASGTFDEKLFF; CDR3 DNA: TGTGCCAGCAGGGCATCCGGGACCTTTGATGAAAAACTGTTTTTT
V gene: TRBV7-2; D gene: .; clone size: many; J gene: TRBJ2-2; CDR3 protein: CASSFDHRVRTGELFF; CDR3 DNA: TGTGCCAGCAGCTTTGATCACAGGGTCCGAACCGGGGAGCTGTTTTTT
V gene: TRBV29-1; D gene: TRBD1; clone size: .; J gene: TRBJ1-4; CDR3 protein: CSVRQGANEKLFF; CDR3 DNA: TGCAGCGTTCGACAGGGGGCGAATGAAAAACTGTTTTTT
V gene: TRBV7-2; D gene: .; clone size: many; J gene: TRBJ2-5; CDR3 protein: CASSWAQETQYF; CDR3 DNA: TGTGCCAGCAGCTGGGCCCAAGAGACCCAGTACTTC
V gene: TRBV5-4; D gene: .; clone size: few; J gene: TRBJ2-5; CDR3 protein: CASSLNSPPETQYF; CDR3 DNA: TGTGCCAGCAGCTTGAACAGCCCCCCAGAGACCCAGTACTTC
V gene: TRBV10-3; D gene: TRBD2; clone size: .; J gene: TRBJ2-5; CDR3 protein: CAISPGLAEETQYF; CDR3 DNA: TGTGCCATCAGTCCGGGACTAGCGGAAGAGACCCAGTACTTC
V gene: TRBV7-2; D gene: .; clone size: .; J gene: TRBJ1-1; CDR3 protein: CASSLGGAVTEAFF; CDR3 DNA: TGTGCCAGCAGCTTAGGCGGGGCAGTCACTGAAGCTTTCTTT
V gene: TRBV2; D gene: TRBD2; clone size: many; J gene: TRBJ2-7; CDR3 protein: CASSVGLAGGYEQYF; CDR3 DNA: TGTGCCAGCAGTGTGGGACTAGCGGGAGGGTACGAGCAGTACTTC
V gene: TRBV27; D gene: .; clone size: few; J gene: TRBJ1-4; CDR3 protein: CASSPDPRWNEKLFF; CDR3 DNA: TGTGCCAGCAGTCCTGACCCCCGCTGGAATGAAAAACTGTTTTTT
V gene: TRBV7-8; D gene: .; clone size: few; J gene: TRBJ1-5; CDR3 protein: CASSLKRWWGNQPQHF; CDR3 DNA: TGTGCCAGCAGCTTAAAGAGGTGGTGGGGCAATCAGCCCCAGCATTTT
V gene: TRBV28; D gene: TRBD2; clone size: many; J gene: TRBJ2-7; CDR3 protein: CASSLATSGSGEQYF; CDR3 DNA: TGTGCCAGCAGTTTGGCGACTAGCGGGAGTGGTGAGCAGTACTTC
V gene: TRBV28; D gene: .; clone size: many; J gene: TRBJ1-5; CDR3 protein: CASSPRGYNQPQHF; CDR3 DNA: TGTGCCAGCAGCCCTAGGGGATACAATCAGCCCCAGCATTTT
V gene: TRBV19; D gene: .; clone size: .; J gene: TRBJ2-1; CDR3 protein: CASSPPTRVEQFF; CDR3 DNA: TGTGCCAGTAGCCCCCCCACTCGGGTTGAGCAGTTCTTC
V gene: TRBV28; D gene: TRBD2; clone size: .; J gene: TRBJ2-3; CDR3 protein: CASSFVGGDTDTQYF; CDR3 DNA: TGTGCCAGCAGTTTTGTGGGAGGGGACACAGATACGCAGTATTTT
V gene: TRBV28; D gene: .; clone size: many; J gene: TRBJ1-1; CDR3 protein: CASSYYRVGNTEAFF; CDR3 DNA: TGTGCCAGCAGCTACTACAGGGTGGGGAACACTGAAGCTTTCTTT
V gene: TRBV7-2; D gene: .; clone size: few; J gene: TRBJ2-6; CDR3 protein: CASSLWTDGANVLTF; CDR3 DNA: TGTGCCAGCAGCTTGTGGACAGATGGGGCCAACGTCCTGACTTTC
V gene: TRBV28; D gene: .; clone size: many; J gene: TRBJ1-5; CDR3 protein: CASSERGYQPQHF; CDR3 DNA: TGTGCCAGCAGTGAAAGGGGTTATCAGCCCCAGCATTTT
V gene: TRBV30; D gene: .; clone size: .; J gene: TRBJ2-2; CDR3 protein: CAWGAGPNTGELFF; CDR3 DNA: TGTGCCTGGGGGGCAGGGCCAAACACCGGGGAGCTGTTTTTT
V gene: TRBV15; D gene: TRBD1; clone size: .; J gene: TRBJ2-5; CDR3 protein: CATSRDRGFRGETQYF; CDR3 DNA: TGTGCCACCAGCAGAGATCGAGGGTTCAGGGGGGAGACCCAGTACTTC
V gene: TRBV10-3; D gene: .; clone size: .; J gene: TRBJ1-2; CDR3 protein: CAISLDFNNYGYTF; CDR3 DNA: TGTGCCATCTCGCTCGACTTTAATAACTATGGCTACACCTTC
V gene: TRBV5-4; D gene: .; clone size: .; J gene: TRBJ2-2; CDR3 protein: CASSFEANTGELFF; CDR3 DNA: TGTGCCAGCAGCTTCGAAGCGAACACCGGGGAGCTGTTTTTT
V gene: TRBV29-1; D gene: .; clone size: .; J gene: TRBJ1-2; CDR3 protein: CSVGHPIGNYGYTF; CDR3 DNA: TGCAGCGTTGGGCACCCGATAGGGAACTATGGCTACACCTTC
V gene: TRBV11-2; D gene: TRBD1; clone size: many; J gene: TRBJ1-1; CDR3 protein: CASSPTGGTEAFF; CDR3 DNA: TGTGCCAGCAGCCCAACAGGGGGCACTGAAGCTTTCTTT
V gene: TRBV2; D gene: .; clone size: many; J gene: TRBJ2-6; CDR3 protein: CASSETRFSGANVLTF; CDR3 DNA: TGTGCCAGCAGTGAAACTCGTTTCTCTGGGGCCAACGTCCTGACTTTC
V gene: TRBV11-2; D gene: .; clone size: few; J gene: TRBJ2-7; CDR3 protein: CASSFGPSTSYEQYF; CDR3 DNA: TGTGCCAGCAGCTTCGGTCCATCTACTTCCTACGAGCAGTACTTC
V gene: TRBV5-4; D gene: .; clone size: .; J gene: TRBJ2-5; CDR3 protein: CASSLGVETQYF; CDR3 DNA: TGTGCCAGCAGCTTGGGGGTAGAGACCCAGTACTTC
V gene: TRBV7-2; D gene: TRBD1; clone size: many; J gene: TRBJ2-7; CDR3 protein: CASSLGQGMYEQYF; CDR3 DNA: TGTGCCAGCAGCTTGGGACAGGGAATGTACGAGCAGTACTTC
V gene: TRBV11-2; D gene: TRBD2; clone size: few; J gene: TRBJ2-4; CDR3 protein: CASSSGLAGGLENIQYF; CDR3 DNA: TGTGCCAGCAGCTCTGGACTAGCGGGGGGTCTCGAAAACATTCAGTACTTC
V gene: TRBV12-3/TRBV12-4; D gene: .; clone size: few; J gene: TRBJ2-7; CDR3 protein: CASARRGGDEQYF; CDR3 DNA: TGTGCCAGCGCAAGGAGGGGGGGCGACGAGCAGTACTTC
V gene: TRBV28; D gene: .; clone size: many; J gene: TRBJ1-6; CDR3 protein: CASQNKIRSYNSPLHF; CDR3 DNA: TGTGCCAGCCAGAATAAGATCAGATCCTATAATTCACCCCTCCACTTT
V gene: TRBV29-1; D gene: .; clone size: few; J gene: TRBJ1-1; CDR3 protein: CSVVGGGDTEAFF; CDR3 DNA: TGCAGCGTTGTAGGGGGAGGTGACACTGAAGCTTTCTTT
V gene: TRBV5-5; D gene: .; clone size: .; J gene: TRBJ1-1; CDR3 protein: CASSLVGGSLMNTEAFF; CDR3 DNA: TGTGCCAGCAGCTTGGTGGGTGGCAGCCTCATGAACACTGAAGCTTTCTTT
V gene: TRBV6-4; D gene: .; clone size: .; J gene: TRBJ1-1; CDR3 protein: CASSDGEYTEAFF; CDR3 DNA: TGTGCCAGCAGTGATGGTGAATACACTGAAGCTTTCTTT
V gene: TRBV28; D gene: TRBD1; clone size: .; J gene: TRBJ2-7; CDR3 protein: CASSSQGAEQYF; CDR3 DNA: TGTGCCAGCAGTTCCCAGGGGGCCGAGCAGTACTTC
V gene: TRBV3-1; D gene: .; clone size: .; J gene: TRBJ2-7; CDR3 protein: CASSQERGYEQYF; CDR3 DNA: TGTGCCAGCAGCCAAGAGAGGGGCTACGAGCAGTACTTC
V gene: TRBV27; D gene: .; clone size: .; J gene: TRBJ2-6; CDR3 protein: CASRGGGSGANVLTF; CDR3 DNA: TGTGCCAGCAGGGGAGGGGGCTCTGGGGCCAACGTCCTGACTTTC
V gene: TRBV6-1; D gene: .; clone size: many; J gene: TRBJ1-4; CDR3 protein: CASSETGTGNEKLFF; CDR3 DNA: TGTGCCAGCAGTGAAACCGGGACTGGTAATGAAAAACTGTTTTTT
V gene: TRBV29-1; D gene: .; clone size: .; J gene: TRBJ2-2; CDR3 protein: CSVGGGELFF; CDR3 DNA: TGCAGCGTTGGGGGTGGGGAGCTGTTTTTT
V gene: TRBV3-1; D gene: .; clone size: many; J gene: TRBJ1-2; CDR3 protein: CASSQVDMDGYTF; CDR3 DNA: TGTGCCAGCAGCCAAGTGGACATGGATGGCTACACCTTC
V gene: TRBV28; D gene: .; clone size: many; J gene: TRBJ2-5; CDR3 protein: CASSHLVGPETQYF; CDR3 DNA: TGTGCCAGCAGCCACCTCGTGGGACCTGAGACCCAGTACTTC
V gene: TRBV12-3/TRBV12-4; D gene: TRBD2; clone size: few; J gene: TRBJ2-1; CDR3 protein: CASSLAGLGLAAYNEQFF; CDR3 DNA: TGTGCCAGCAGTTTGGCGGGACTCGGACTAGCGGCCTACAATGAGCAGTTCTTC
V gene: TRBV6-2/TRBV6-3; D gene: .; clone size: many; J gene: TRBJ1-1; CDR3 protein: CASSYYVETEAFF; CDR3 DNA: TGTGCCAGCAGTTACTACGTCGAAACTGAAGCTTTCTTT
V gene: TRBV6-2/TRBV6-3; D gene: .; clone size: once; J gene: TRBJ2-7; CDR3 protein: CASSYGGAPYEQYF; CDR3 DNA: TGTGCCAGCAGTTACGGGGGGGCCCCCTACGAGCAGTACTTC
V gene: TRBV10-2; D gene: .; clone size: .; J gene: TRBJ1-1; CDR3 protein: CASSDRSLWGTEAFF; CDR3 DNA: TGCGCCAGCAGTGACCGAAGTCTTTGGGGCACTGAAGCTTTCTTT
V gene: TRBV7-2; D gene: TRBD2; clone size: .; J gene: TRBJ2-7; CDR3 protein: CASSRQRDSYEQYF; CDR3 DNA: TGTGCCAGCAGCCGCCAGCGGGACTCCTACGAGCAGTACTTC
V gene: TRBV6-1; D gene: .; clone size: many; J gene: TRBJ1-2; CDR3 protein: CASSAQGYGYTF; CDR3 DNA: TGTGCCAGCAGTGCACAGGGCTATGGCTACACCTTC
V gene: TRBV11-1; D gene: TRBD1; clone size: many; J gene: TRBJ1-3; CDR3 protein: CASSHQTGGYGNTIYF; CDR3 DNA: TGTGCCAGCAGTCACCAGACAGGGGGCTATGGAAACACCATATATTTT
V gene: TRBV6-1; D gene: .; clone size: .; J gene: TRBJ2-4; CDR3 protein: CASRNVTGTKNIQYF; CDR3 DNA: TGTGCCAGCAGGAACGTAACAGGGACCAAAAACATTCAGTACTTC
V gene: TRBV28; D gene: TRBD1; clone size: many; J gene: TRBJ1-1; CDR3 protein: CASSPGTGAEAFF; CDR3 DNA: TGTGCCAGCAGTCCTGGGACAGGAGCTGAAGCTTTCTTT
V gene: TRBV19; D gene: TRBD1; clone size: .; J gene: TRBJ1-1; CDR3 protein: CASTLADRGVTFF; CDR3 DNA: TGTGCCAGTACCCTGGCGGACAGGGGAGTGACTTTCTTT
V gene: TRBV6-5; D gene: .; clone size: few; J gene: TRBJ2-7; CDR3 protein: CASSYPEGYEQYF; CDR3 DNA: TGTGCCAGCAGTTACCCCGAGGGGTACGAGCAGTACTTC
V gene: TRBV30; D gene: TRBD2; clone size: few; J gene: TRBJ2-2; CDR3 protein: CAWSVLGGSTGELFF; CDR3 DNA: TGTGCCTGGAGTGTACTGGGCGGGAGTACCGGGGAGCTGTTTTTT